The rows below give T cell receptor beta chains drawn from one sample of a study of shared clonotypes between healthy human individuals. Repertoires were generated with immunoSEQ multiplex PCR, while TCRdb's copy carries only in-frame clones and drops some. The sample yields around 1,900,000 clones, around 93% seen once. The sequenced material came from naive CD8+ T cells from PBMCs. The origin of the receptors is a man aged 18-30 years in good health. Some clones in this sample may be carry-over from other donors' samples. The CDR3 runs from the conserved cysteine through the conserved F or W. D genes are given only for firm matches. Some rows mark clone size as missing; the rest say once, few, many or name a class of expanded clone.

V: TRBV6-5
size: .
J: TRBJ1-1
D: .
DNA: TGTGCCAGCAGACATCAGAGCACTGAAGCTTTCTTT
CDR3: CASRHQSTEAFF

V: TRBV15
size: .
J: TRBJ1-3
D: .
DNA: TGTGCCACCAGCAAGGGCCCCTTTGGAGGAAACACCATATATTTT
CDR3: CATSKGPFGGNTIYF

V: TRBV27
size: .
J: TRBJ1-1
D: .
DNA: TGTGCCAGCAGTTTTTTAGGGGGAGACACTGAAGCTTTCTTT
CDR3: CASSFLGGDTEAFF

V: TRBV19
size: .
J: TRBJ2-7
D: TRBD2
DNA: TGTGCCAGTAGTATACACGGGAGGGAGCAGTACTTC
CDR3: CASSIHGREQYF

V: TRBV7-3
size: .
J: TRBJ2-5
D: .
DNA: TGTGCCAGCAGCTTAACGCACGGATACGCCGGGACTTCACAAGAGACCCAGTACTTC
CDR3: CASSLTHGYAGTSQETQYF

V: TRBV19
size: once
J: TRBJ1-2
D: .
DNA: TGTGCCAGTAGTCAAGGGGGATTAGCTAACTATGGCTACACCTTC
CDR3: CASSQGGLANYGYTF

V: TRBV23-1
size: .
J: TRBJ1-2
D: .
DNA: TGCGCCAGCAGTCCGCAACTCAAGGATTCCGGAGGCTACACCTTC
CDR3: CASSPQLKDSGGYTF

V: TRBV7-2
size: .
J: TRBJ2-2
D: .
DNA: TGTGCCAGCAGCGCGGGATGGAGCACCGGGGAGCTGTTTTTT
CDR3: CASSAGWSTGELFF

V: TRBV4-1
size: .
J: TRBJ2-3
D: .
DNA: TGCGCCAGCAGCCAAGCGGGACTCGTATACACAGATACGCAGTATTTT
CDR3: CASSQAGLVYTDTQYF

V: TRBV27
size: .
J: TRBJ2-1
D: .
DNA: TGTGCCAGCAGTTTCGGACCGGGGAGTAACTCCTACAATGAGCAGTTCTTC
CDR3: CASSFGPGSNSYNEQFF

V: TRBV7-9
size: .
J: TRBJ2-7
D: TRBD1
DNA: TGTGCCAGCAGTGACAGGGCCTACGAGCAGTACTTC
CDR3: CASSDRAYEQYF

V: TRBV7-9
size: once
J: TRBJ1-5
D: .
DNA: TGTGCCAGCAGCGCCCTAGATCAGCCCCAGCATTTT
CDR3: CASSALDQPQHF

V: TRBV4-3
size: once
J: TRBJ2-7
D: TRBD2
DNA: TGCGCCAGCAGCCAAGGACTAGCGGGCACCTACGAGCAGTACTTC
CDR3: CASSQGLAGTYEQYF

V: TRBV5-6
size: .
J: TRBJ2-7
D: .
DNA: TGTGCCAGCAGCTTTGGGGGCGGCTACGAGCAGTACTTC
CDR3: CASSFGGGYEQYF

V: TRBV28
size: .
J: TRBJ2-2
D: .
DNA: TGTGCCAGCAGCCTGGCCCTAAGTGGGACCGGGGAGCTGTTTTTT
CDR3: CASSLALSGTGELFF